The 24 T cell receptor beta chains below come from one sample, sequenced in a study of CD8+CD57+ T cells in acquired aplastic anemia. In patients chosen for sequencing, flow cytometry had shown CD8+CD57+ cell expansion. It was genomic DNA that served as the template for profiling TCR beta VDJ and CDR3. TCRdb called the reads again in MiXCR, with one record for every CDR3 protein. The sample holds 160,000 or so distinct CDR3 sequences, about 45% seen once. Material: sorted CD4+, CD8+, or CD8+CD57+ T cells (not recorded which) from PBMCs. Receptors were obtained from a human donor with aplastic anemia.

This clonotype has a count of ten or more. Written as DNA, the CDR3 is TGCAGTGCTAGAGGCGGGTCTGGGAATGAGCAGTTCTTC. It translates to CSARGGSGNEQFF. The chain has TRBV20-1 and TRBJ2-1; D perhaps matches TRBD2 (5 bases). CDR1 DFQATT and CDR2 SNEGSKA come from the germline V gene (reference sequence). The CDR3 totals 13 residues. V was clipped by 1 base and J by 7 bases, with 11 bases between them.

This clonotype was counted at least ten times. The chain uses TRBV5-1 and TRBJ1-1; no firm D call. The CDR3 has 14 amino acids. CDR1 and CDR2 (germline): SGHRS, YFSETQ. Between the trimmed V and J ends, which lost 0 bases and 1 base, there was a span of 7 bases. The CDR3 region has the DNA TGCGCCAGCAGCTTGGCCGGCACGAACACTGAAGCTTTCTTT. Its protein is CASSLAGTNTEAFF.

This clonotype occurred a few times. The CDR3 is CASTQGGRETQYF. CDR3 coding DNA: TGTGCCAGTACGCAGGGAGGTAGGGAGACCCAGTACTTC. The chain joins TRBV19 to TRBJ2-5; D may be TRBD2 (6 bases). The CDR3 extends over 13 amino acids. Per germline, CDR1 LNHDA and CDR2 SQIVND (reference sequence). V was clipped by 7 bases and J by 5 bases, with 14 bases between them.

This clonotype was picked up a small number of times. CDR3: CATSRDRGGPQHF. In DNA form, the CDR3 reads TGTGCCACCAGCAGAGATCGGGGTGGACCCCAGCATTTT. The gene calls are TRBV15 and TRBJ1-5; D not certain. Germline V gives CDR1 LNHNV, CDR2 YYDKDF (reference sequence). The CDR3 runs to 13 residues. The V and J ends lost 0 bases and 10 bases respectively, with 10 bases between them.

This sequence joins TRBV14 and TRBJ2-1, with TRBD2 matching 12 bases. The J segment lost 0 bases and the V segment lost 3 bases, leaving 12 bases of the junction unmatched. Germline V CDR1 and CDR2: SGHDN, FVKESK. The CDR3 is made up of 20 amino acids. The CDR3 DNA follows: TGTGCCAGCAGCCATATCGGGACTAGCGGGCCGCTTAGCTCCTACAATGAGCAGTTCTTC. Amino acids: CASSHIGTSGPLSSYNEQFF.

The chain links TRBV7-2 to TRBJ2-1; 9 bases map to TRBD2. The V and J ends lost 5 bases and 10 bases, in that order; junction bases with no gene match: 0. Germline CDR1 and CDR2: SGHTA and FQGNSA. This CDR3 comprises 11 residues. Written as DNA, the CDR3 is TGTGCCAGCAGCGGACTAGCGGAGCAGTTCTTC. Protein sequence: CASSGLAEQFF.

The chain is built from TRBV24-1 and TRBJ1-2, with D possibly TRBD1 on 5 matching bases. CDR1 is KGHDR, CDR2 SFDVKD, per germline. This CDR3 spans 13 amino acids. Trimming pared 4 bases from V and 6 bases from J, leaving 11 bases between. CDR3 in DNA: TGTGCCACCAGTGAGAGGGGAATTGATGGCTACACCTTC. This encodes CATSERGIDGYTF.

The CDR3 bases are TGCAGTGCTAGAGACGGGCCTCAGCCCCAGCATTTT. Translation: CSARDGPQPQHF. The chain couples TRBV20-1 to TRBJ1-5; D is unclear. V lost 0 bases and J 6 bases, leaving 6 bases between the germline ends. The CDR3 length is 12 residues. Germline values: CDR1 DFQATT, CDR2 SNEGSKA (reference sequence).

A remark on this clonotype: This may stem from a read error, because a much larger clone lies one nucleotide away. The chain employs TRBV6-1 and TRBJ2-3, with D perhaps TRBD2 (7 bases). CDR1 and CDR2 from the germline V gene are MNHNS and SASEGT. The CDR3 loop spans 12 amino acids. The CDR3 DNA reads TGTGCGATAAAGGGGGGGACAGATACGCAGTATTTT. It codes for CAIKGGTDTQYF.

This clonotype was detected many times. The genes are TRBV12-3 or TRBV12-4 and TRBJ1-4; no reliable D call. The length of the CDR3 is 14 residues. The V gene lost 8 bases and the J gene lost 4 bases, with 14 bases spanning the gap. As DNA, the CDR3 is TGTGCCAGCTCCCCCGGGCAGCTTAATGAAAAACTGTTTTTT. Its translation: CASSPGQLNEKLFF.

Regarding this clonotype: An end of the junction does not agree with germline; a read error may underlie this. This chain uses TRBV5-5 with TRBJ1-1; no clear D gene. There are 15 residues in the CDR3. Germline assignment: CDR1 SGHKS and CDR2 YYEKEE (reference sequence). CDR3 nucleotides: TGTACCAGCAGTTTATTAGCCCCCCAGAACACTGAAGCTTTCTTT. It encodes CTSSLLAPQNTEAFF.

Of note for this clonotype: A junction end diverges from the germline sequence, so it may reflect a read error. The J gene is TRBJ1-5, the V gene TRBV11-2, with D perhaps TRBD1 (5 bases). The CDR3 is made up of 15 amino acids. Germline V gives CDR1 SGHAT, CDR2 FQNNGV. The DNA of the CDR3 is TGTGCCAGCAGCTTAGGGGGCCCAGGCAATCGGCCCCAGCATTTT. Translating gives CASSLGGPGNRPQHF.

This clonotype has ten or more counts. CDR3 sequence (DNA): TGTGCCAGCAGCTCTCTGGGACAGGGGAGCTACACCTTC. As protein: CASSSLGQGSYTF. The V gene is TRBV5-6, the J gene TRBJ1-2; 10 bases line up with TRBD1. The V and J ends lost 3 bases and 9 bases, in that order; junction bases with no gene match: 5. In germline, CDR1 is SGHDT, CDR2 YYEEEE. The CDR3 length is 13 residues.

This chain joins TRBV3-1 and TRBJ2-7, with D unresolved. V was clipped by 0 bases and J by 6 bases, with 9 bases between them. CDR3 length: 13 residues. CDR1 is LGHDT and CDR2 is YNNKEL in the germline V gene (reference sequence). The CDR3 region has the DNA TGTGCCAGCAGCCAAGAAAGAAATCGCGAGCAGTACTTC. Amino acid sequence: CASSQERNREQYF.

The V call is TRBV11-1, the J call TRBJ2-6; the D gene could be TRBD1 or TRBD2 (5 bases each). CDR3 length equals 18 residues. Germline loops: CDR1 SGHAT, CDR2 FQDESV (reference sequence). V dropped 5 bases and J dropped 4 bases, with 21 bases sitting between them. The CDR3 sequence is CASSARGTAAEGANVLTF. CDR3 sequence (DNA): TGTGCCAGCAGCGCGAGAGGGACGGCCGCGGAGGGGGCCAACGTCCTGACTTTC.

This clonotype was detected many times. Sequence at one end of the junction differs from germline and may be a read error. The chain uses TRBV7-7 and TRBJ2-7; D is undetermined. This CDR3 is 9 amino acids long. Germline loops: CDR1 SSHAT, CDR2 FNYEAQ (reference sequence). The CDR3 region is CASSRKTRF. CDR3 DNA sequence: TGTGCTAGCAGCCGTAAAACCCGATTC.

Only a few counts were recorded for this clonotype. The rearrangement links TRBV7-8 to TRBJ2-6; D ambiguous. The germline CDR1 and CDR2 sequences are SGHVS and FQNEAQ. V dropped 7 bases and J dropped 0 bases, with 10 bases sitting between them. The CDR3 has 15 amino acids. The CDR3 reads CASTLRSSGANVLTF. The CDR3 nucleotides are TGTGCCAGCACCCTGAGGAGCTCTGGGGCCAACGTCCTGACTTTC.

Concerning this clonotype: One base away lies a much larger clone, so this may be a sequencing read error. The rearrangement uses TRBV3-1 and TRBJ2-7, with D uncertain. Germline CDR1 reads LGHDT; CDR2 reads YNNKEL (reference sequence). The CDR3 sequence is 14 residues long. CDR3 amino acids: CASSQGGVRSERYF. In nucleotides, the CDR3 is TGTGCCAGCAGCCAAGGTGGGGTTCGGTCGGAGCGGTACTTC.

This clonotype was counted ten times or more. The chain uses TRBV27 and TRBJ2-3, with TRBD2 as a possible D gene (6 bases). With 6 bases removed from V and 1 base from J, the gap between germline ends came to 14 bases. The CDR3 runs 15 residues. CDR1 is MNHEY, CDR2 SMNVEV, per germline (reference sequence). The CDR3 spells CASSRIAVGTDTQYF. The CDR3 DNA follows: TGTGCCAGCAGCCGAATAGCGGTAGGCACAGATACGCAGTATTTT.

This clonotype was seen ten or more times. V is TRBV24-1 and J is TRBJ2-2; D is unresolved. The CDR3 extends over 9 amino acids. Germline CDR1 KGHDR, CDR2 SFDVKD. The CDR3 nucleotides read TGTGCGAACACCGGGGAGCTGTTTTTT. Translated: CANTGELFF.

V usage is TRBV7-8 and J usage is TRBJ2-5; the match to TRBD1 covers 9 bases. The trim removed 6 bases at V and 5 bases at J, leaving 7 bases unmatched. The germline V gene encodes CDR1 SGHVS and CDR2 FQNEAQ. This CDR3 has 14 amino acids. CDR3 bases: TGTGCCAGCAGTTTAAGAGGACAGGGGGAGACCCAGTACTTC. Its translation: CASSLRGQGETQYF.

Ten or more counts support this clonotype. The V and J genes are TRBV9 and TRBJ2-1; 7 bases map to TRBD1. The CDR3 length is 15 residues. The junction had 5 bases not matched to a gene; V was cut back by 1 base and J by 4 bases. Germline V gene lookup returns CDR1 SGDLS and CDR2 YYNGEE. CDR3 residues: CASSVSGGEYNEQFF. In nucleotides, the CDR3 is TGTGCCAGCAGCGTATCAGGGGGAGAATACAATGAGCAGTTCTTC. The full variable domain, its missing parts supplied by reference TRBV9 and TRBJ2-1, is DSGVTQTPKHLITATGQRVTLRCSPRSGDLSVYWYQQSLDQGLQFLIQYYNGEERAKGNILERFSAQQFPDLHSELNLSSLELGDSALYFCASSVSGGEYNEQFFGPGTRLTVL.

V usage is TRBV15 and J usage is TRBJ1-5, with D hard to call. The CDR3 has 13 amino acids. Germline V CDR1 and CDR2: LNHNV, YYDKDF (reference sequence). Trimming left V 0 bases short and J 7 bases short, with 7 bases between. This chain's CDR3 is CATSRDTGQPQHF. DNA for the CDR3: TGTGCCACCAGCAGAGATACGGGGCAGCCCCAGCATTTT.

This clonotype showed up many times. The chain recombines TRBV19 with TRBJ2-1; a weak D match, TRBD2 (6 bases). Between the trimmed V and J ends, which lost 5 bases and 5 bases, there was a span of 13 bases. Per germline, CDR1 LNHDA and CDR2 SQIVND (reference sequence). This CDR3 contains 14 residues. CDR3 residues: CASSVKREHNEQFF. CDR3 nucleotides: TGTGCCAGTAGTGTAAAACGGGAGCACAATGAGCAGTTCTTC.